Following are 24 T cell receptor beta chains from one sample sequenced in a study of OX40 agonist ivuxolimab in advanced cancers. Repertoires were generated with immunoSEQ multiplex PCR, while TCRdb's copy carries only in-frame clones and drops some. The sample carries some 40,000 clones, 85% to 95% recorded once. Sequencing used CD4+ or CD8+ T cells sorted from blood, obtained in a trial of the OX40 agonist ivuxolimab. All receptors come from an adult with an advanced solid tumor such as melanoma, head and neck, liver or kidney cancer.

The J gene is TRBJ2-7, the V gene TRBV10-3; possibly TRBD1 or TRBD2 for D (6 bases each). In germline, CDR1 is ENHRY, CDR2 SYGVKD. CDR3 length: 16 amino acids. The germline V and J ends were trimmed by 3 bases and 0 bases, with 15 bases remaining between them. The DNA of the CDR3 is TGTGCCATCAGTGACCCGGGGGCAGCCTCCTCCTACGAGCAGTACTTC. Amino acids: CAISDPGAASSYEQYF.

The V call is TRBV10-2, the J call TRBJ2-3; D gene unclear. In germline, CDR1 is WSHSY, CDR2 SAAADI. Trimming left V 4 bases short and J 5 bases short, with 13 bases between. The CDR3 contains 14 residues. The CDR3 sequence is CASSGSRLVDTQYF. DNA for the CDR3: TGCGCCAGCAGTGGTAGTCGCCTCGTAGATACGCAGTATTTT.

This clone was counted once. This sequence joins TRBV6-5 and TRBJ2-7, with no clear D. Germline V gene sequence: CDR1 MNHEY, CDR2 SVGAGI. The CDR3 contains 14 residues. Trimming shortened V by 3 bases and J by 2 bases, and 11 bases separated the two germline ends. CDR3 nucleotides: TGTGCCAGCAGTTATGACTTAACAACCTACGAGCAGTACTTC. Protein product: CASSYDLTTYEQYF.

The chain has TRBV23-1 and TRBJ2-4, with 7 positions matching TRBD1. TRBV23-1 is recorded as an ORF, its role being uncertain. Germline trimming cut 2 bases from V and 4 bases from J; bases unmatched to any gene: 5. This CDR3 is built from 15 residues. CDR3 nucleotides: TGCGCCAGCAGTCAAACGGGGACAGATAAAAACATTCAGTACTTC. Encoded protein: CASSQTGTDKNIQYF.

The chain uses TRBV10-1 and TRBJ2-1, with TRBD2 identical over 14 bases. Germline values: CDR1 WNHNN, CDR2 SYGVQD (reference sequence). The V segment lost 2 bases and the J segment 2 bases; nucleotides outside the gene matches: 8. The length of the CDR3 is 19 residues. CDR3 in DNA: TGCGCCAGCAGTGAGAGGGGACTAGCGGGAGCGATGCCCTACAATGAGCAGTTCTTC. It specifies CASSERGLAGAMPYNEQFF.

CDR3 region: CASSLTFTGELFF. The CDR3 DNA sequence: TGTGCCAGCAGCCTTACATTCACCGGGGAGCTGTTTTTT. The chain has TRBV7-9 and TRBJ2-2; D uncertain. V gave up 5 bases and J gave up 4 bases, with 8 bases separating them. The V gene's germline CDR1 is SEHNR and CDR2 FQNEAQ (reference sequence). The CDR3 totals 13 residues.

This clone was recorded a few times. This chain links TRBV11-2 with TRBJ1-1, with 8 positions matching TRBD1. Trimming took 1 base from V and 2 from J; bases not matched to a gene: 3. The germline V gene has CDR1 SGHAT and CDR2 FQNNGV. CDR3 size: 15 residues. CDR3 in DNA: TGTGCCAGCAGCTTAGGGGACAGGAGAAACACTGAAGCTTTCTTT. Protein: CASSLGDRRNTEAFF.

The genes are TRBV7-9 and TRBJ2-7, with 9 positions matching TRBD1. The ends lost 5 bases at V and 3 bases at J; junction bases unmatched: 5. Germline CDR1 SEHNR, CDR2 FQNEAQ (reference sequence). The CDR3 runs to 14 residues. This chain's CDR3 is CASSHRDRVYEQYF. The CDR3 DNA sequence: TGTGCCAGCAGCCACCGGGACAGGGTCTACGAGCAGTACTTC.

The rearrangement links TRBV5-3 to TRBJ2-7; D not resolved. TRBV5-3 is marked as an open reading frame, function uncertain. The CDR3 has 15 amino acids. V shed 0 bases and J shed 2 bases, with 12 bases lying between them. The CDR3 DNA is TGTGCCAGAAGCTTGGAGGGCAGAACAACCTACGAGCAGTACTTC. Translating gives CARSLEGRTTYEQYF.

The CDR3 loop reads CASSPKGGATYEQYF. The CDR3 coding sequence is TGTGCCAGTAGCCCGAAGGGGGGCGCGACCTACGAGCAGTACTTC. The J gene is TRBJ2-7, the V gene TRBV19; D may match TRBD1 or TRBD2 (6 bases each). CDR3 size: 15 residues. The V gene lost 6 bases and the J gene lost 2 bases, with 17 bases spanning the gap. Germline V gene sequence: CDR1 LNHDA, CDR2 SQIVND (reference sequence).

The V gene is TRBV9, the J gene TRBJ1-1; D is undetermined. Germline loops: CDR1 SGDLS, CDR2 YYNGEE. Trimming shortened V by 4 bases and J by 0 bases, and 13 bases separated the two germline ends. This CDR3 is built from 15 residues. The CDR3 is CASSLREVMNTEAFF. For the CDR3, the DNA is TGTGCCAGCAGCCTCCGGGAGGTCATGAACACTGAAGCTTTCTTT.

The rearrangement uses TRBV11-2 and TRBJ2-7, with TRBD1 as a possible D gene (6 bases). V was trimmed by 5 bases and J by 5 bases, leaving 16 bases between them. CDR1 and CDR2 (germline): SGHAT, FQNNGV. This CDR3 is built from 14 residues. This chain's CDR3 is CASSHQGPADEQYF. DNA for the CDR3: TGTGCCAGCAGCCACCAGGGGCCCGCGGACGAGCAGTACTTC.

V and J are TRBV4-1 and TRBJ2-1; D possibly corresponds to TRBD1 (6 bases). The V gene's germline CDR1 is MGHRA and CDR2 YSYEKL. V lost 4 bases to trimming and J lost 7 bases, with 17 bases between them. CDR3 length: 15 residues. The CDR3 DNA is TGCGCCAGCAGCCGGCTGGACAGTACTGGGAATGAGCAGTTCTTC. Amino acid sequence: CASSRLDSTGNEQFF.

The rearrangement joins TRBV7-2 to TRBJ2-4; 11 bases map to TRBD1. The V gene's germline CDR1 is SGHTA and CDR2 FQGNSA. The V segment lost 1 base and the J segment 6 bases; nucleotides outside the gene matches: 5. The CDR3 covers 16 residues. Here the CDR3 reads CASSLDFGTGGNIQYF. CDR3 nucleotides: TGTGCCAGCAGCTTAGATTTCGGGACAGGGGGAAACATTCAGTACTTC.

V usage is TRBV19 and J usage is TRBJ2-1; tentative D call: TRBD1 (6 bases). Germline CDR1 and CDR2: LNHDA and SQIVND (reference sequence). V lost 6 bases and J lost 4, with 16 bases in between. This CDR3 spans 15 amino acids. The DNA for the CDR3 is TGTGCCAGTAGGGAACTACAGGGACCTTACAATGAGCAGTTCTTC. As protein: CASRELQGPYNEQFF.

In regard to this clone: At one boundary the junction diverges from the germline segment, which might be a read error. The CDR3 reads CASTRVGSNNEQFF. CDR3 DNA: TGTGCCAGCACCAGAGTTGGCTCCAACAATGAGCAGTTCTTC. The J gene is TRBJ2-1, the V gene TRBV7-9; no clear D gene. Germline CDR1 and CDR2: SEHNR and FQNEAQ (reference sequence). This CDR3 is built from 14 residues. The complete variable domain, with remaining parts taken from reference TRBV7-9 and TRBJ2-1, reads DTGVSQNPRHKITKRGQNVTFRCDPISEHNRLYWYRQTLGQGPEFLTYFQNEAQLEKSRLLSDRFSAERPKGSFSTLEIQRTEQGDSAMYLCASTRVGSNNEQFFGPGTRLTVL.

The CDR3 reads CASGWRGGQETQYF. The CDR3 nucleotides are TGTGCCAGCGGCTGGAGGGGTGGCCAAGAGACCCAGTACTTC. The chain uses TRBV28 and TRBJ2-5, with a possible D match to TRBD2 (6 bases). Per germline, CDR1 MDHEN and CDR2 SYDVKM. The CDR3 extends over 14 amino acids. V lost 8 bases and J lost 1, with 14 bases in between.

Of note for this clone: Other DNA sequences from this sample encode an identical CDR3 as well. This chain joins TRBV5-6 and TRBJ2-7, with D tentatively TRBD1 or TRBD2 (6 bases each). Trimming cost V 4 bases and J 3 bases, with 14 bases left between them. From germline, CDR1 is SGHDT and CDR2 YYEEEE. CDR3 length equals 14 residues. Written as DNA, the CDR3 is TGTGCCAGCAGCGGGGGGCGGGTGAGCTACGAGCAGTACTTC. Its translation is CASSGGRVSYEQYF.

The chain is built from TRBV9 and TRBJ1-2; TRBD1 agrees at 9 bases. The V gene end was trimmed by 3 bases and the J gene end by 5 bases; junction bases not matched to a gene: 8. CDR1 and CDR2 from the germline V gene are SGDLS and YYNGEE. The CDR3 is 15 residues long. CDR3 bases: TGTGCCAGCAGCGGTCACAGGGGGCGAGTTTATGGCTACACCTTC. This encodes CASSGHRGRVYGYTF.

This sequence joins TRBV14 and TRBJ2-5; tentative D call: TRBD2 (7 bases). Germline V lookup: CDR1 SGHDN, CDR2 FVKESK. The CDR3 runs to 16 residues. The V gene lost 4 bases and the J gene lost 4 bases, with 19 bases spanning the gap. The CDR3 nucleotides are TGTGCCAGCAGCCGCCGGCGGGGGCCAGCGGGAGAGACCCAGTACTTC. This codes for CASSRRRGPAGETQYF.

The genes are TRBV6-4 and TRBJ2-1; D is unresolved. There are 14 residues in the CDR3. V shed 0 bases and J shed 9 bases, with 12 bases lying between them. Germline CDR1 and CDR2: MRHNA and SNTAGT. The CDR3 nucleotides are TGTGCCAGCAGTGACTCGGGCCCCAGCAGTGAGCAGTTCTTC. This gives the protein CASSDSGPSSEQFF.

The V call is TRBV10-3, the J call TRBJ2-2; D is unresolved. Trimming left V 0 bases short and J 8 bases short, with 16 bases between. Germline CDR1 ENHRY, CDR2 SYGVKD. This CDR3 spans 16 amino acids. CDR3 coding DNA: TGTGCCATCAGTGAGTCGAGTACCACCTCACTAGGGGAGCTGTTTTTT. It codes for CAISESSTTSLGELFF.

The chain carries TRBV27 and TRBJ2-1, with TRBD2 identical over 7 bases. Germline CDR1 is MNHEY and CDR2 is SMNVEV (reference sequence). The CDR3 runs 16 residues. J lost 0 bases, V lost 3 bases, and 5 bases had no gene match. CDR3 DNA sequence: TGTGCCAGCAGTTTGTCCGGCGGGAGCTCCTACAATGAGCAGTTCTTC. Translation gives CASSLSGGSSYNEQFF.

The V call is TRBV2, the J call TRBJ1-5; D uncertain. V lost 0 bases and J 2 bases, leaving 14 bases between the germline ends. The CDR3 is 17 amino acids. The germline gives CDR1 SNHLY, CDR2 FYNNEI. CDR3 loop: CASSEAWGTKGNQPQHF. The CDR3 DNA sequence: TGTGCCAGCAGTGAAGCTTGGGGAACCAAAGGCAATCAGCCCCAGCATTTT.